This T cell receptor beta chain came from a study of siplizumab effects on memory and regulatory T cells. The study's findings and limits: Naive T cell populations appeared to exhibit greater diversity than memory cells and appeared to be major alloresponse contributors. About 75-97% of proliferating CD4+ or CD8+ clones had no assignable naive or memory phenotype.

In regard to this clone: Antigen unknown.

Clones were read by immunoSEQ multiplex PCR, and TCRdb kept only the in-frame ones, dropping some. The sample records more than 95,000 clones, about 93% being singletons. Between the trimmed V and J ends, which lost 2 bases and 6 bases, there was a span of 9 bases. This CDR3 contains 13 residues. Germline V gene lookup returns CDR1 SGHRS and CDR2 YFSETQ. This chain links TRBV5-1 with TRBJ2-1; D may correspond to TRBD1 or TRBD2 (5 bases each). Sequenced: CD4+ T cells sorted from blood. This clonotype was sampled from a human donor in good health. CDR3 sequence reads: CASSLMGRNEQFF. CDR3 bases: TGCGCCAGCAGCTTAATGGGACGCAATGAGCAGTTCTTC.